A single sample gave rise to the 26 T cell receptor beta chains below, sequenced in a study of shared clonotypes between healthy human individuals. Here immunoSEQ multiplex PCR was the method, and the copy in TCRdb shows in-frame clones only, minus some. This sample carries 730,000 or so clones, about 78% of them seen once, and the ten largest clones take 1.8%. Sequenced: memory CD4+ T cells sorted from blood. Subset: CD45RA-negative fraction. These receptors were obtained from a young woman in good health.

This clone was recorded many times. The same CDR3 also results from other DNA sequences found in this sample. The chain joins TRBV11-3 to TRBJ2-2; D possibly corresponds to TRBD2 (6 bases). Per the germline V gene, CDR1 is SGHNT and CDR2 is YENEEA. V was shortened by 3 bases and J by 2 bases, with 7 bases between the two germline ends. The CDR3 spans 14 residues. Here the CDR3 reads CASSLGGNTGELFF. The CDR3 nucleotides read TGTGCCAGCAGCTTGGGGGGAAACACCGGGGAGCTGTTTTTT.

The J gene is TRBJ1-1, the V gene TRBV5-1; the D is unclear. Per germline, CDR1 SGHRS and CDR2 YFSETQ. The CDR3 runs to 15 residues. Trimming pared 3 bases from V and 5 bases from J, leaving 17 bases between. CDR3 sequence reads: CASSSTPRGETEAFF. For the CDR3, the DNA is TGCGCCAGCAGCTCAACCCCGCGGGGAGAAACTGAAGCTTTCTTT. Together with reference TRBV5-1 and TRBJ1-1, the CDR3 gives the full variable domain: KAGVTQTPRYLIKTRGQQVTLSCSPISGHRSVSWYQQTPGQGLQFLFEYFSETQRNKGNFPGRFSGRQFSNSRSEMNVSTLELGDSALYLCASSSTPRGETEAFFGQGTRLTVV.

This sequence joins TRBV28 and TRBJ1-1, with D perhaps matching TRBD1 (6 bases). V was pared by 5 bases and J by 8 bases, with 21 bases between. This CDR3 is built from 15 residues. Germline assignment: CDR1 MDHEN and CDR2 SYDVKM. The DNA for the CDR3 is TGTGCCAGCAGTCCTGGGGCAACAGGGAAGGCGGAAGCTTTCTTT. The encoded protein is CASSPGATGKAEAFF.

The rearrangement joins TRBV27 to TRBJ2-1; 7 bases map to TRBD2. V was pared by 3 bases and J by 3 bases, with 11 bases of the junction left unmatched. Per germline, CDR1 MNHEY and CDR2 SMNVEV (reference sequence). The CDR3 has 17 residues. The CDR3 reads CASSFRRETLFYNEQFF. CDR3 in DNA: TGTGCCAGCAGTTTCCGGCGGGAGACCCTCTTCTACAATGAGCAGTTCTTC.

This clone was observed once. The chain uses TRBV6-5 and TRBJ2-4; 8 positions match TRBD2. The CDR3 length is 15 residues. Per germline, CDR1 MNHEY and CDR2 SVGAGI. J lost 0 bases, V lost 6 bases, and 4 bases had no gene match. DNA of the CDR3: TGTGCCAGCAGCCAACTAGCGGTAGCCAAAAACATTCAGTACTTC. It is translated as CASSQLAVAKNIQYF.

The J gene is TRBJ2-3, the V gene TRBV20-1; no clear D. The V end lost 6 bases, the J end lost 2 bases, and 6 bases lay between the germline ends. The germline CDR1 and CDR2 sequences are DFQATT and SNEGSKA (reference sequence). The CDR3 length is 11 residues. The CDR3 reads CSAGPTDTQYF. The CDR3 DNA follows: TGCAGTGCCGGACCCACAGATACGCAGTATTTT.

The chain combines TRBV7-6 with TRBJ1-5; 8 bases line up with TRBD1. Germline CDR1 is SGHVS and CDR2 is FNYEAQ. The CDR3 spans 18 residues. The trim removed 5 bases at V and 1 base at J, leaving 13 bases unmatched. CDR3 sequence (DNA): TGTGCCAGCAGCCCGGGGGGTTCCTGGACAGGGAGCAATCAGCCCCAGCATTTT. Translated, it gives CASSPGGSWTGSNQPQHF. Full variable domain (rest looked up from reference TRBV7-6 and TRBJ1-5): GAGVSQSPRYKVTKRGQDVALRCDPISGHVSLYWYRQALGQGPEFLTYFNYEAQQDKSGLPNDRFSAERPEGSISTLTIQRTEQRDSAMYRCASSPGGSWTGSNQPQHFGDGTRLSIL.

The CDR3 DNA follows: TGTGCCAGCAGTGAAATAGGCGGGAGGATCTACAATGAGCAGTTCTTC. Its translation is CASSEIGGRIYNEQFF. V usage is TRBV2 and J usage is TRBJ2-1; TRBD2 agrees at 8 bases. The trim removed 2 bases at V and 3 bases at J, leaving 6 bases unmatched. This CDR3 is 16 amino acids long. CDR1 is SNHLY and CDR2 is FYNNEI in the germline V gene.

The CDR3 nucleotides are TGTGCCAGCTCACCACAGTGGGAGGGCCAATACGAGCAGTACTTC. This translates into CASSPQWEGQYEQYF. The chain combines TRBV18 with TRBJ2-7, with 7 bases fitting TRBD2. The CDR3 has 15 amino acids. In germline, CDR1 is KGHSH, CDR2 LQKENI. V trimming: 1 base; J trimming: 4 bases; junction bases outside the gene matches: 7.

This clone was recorded many times. The chain couples TRBV5-1 to TRBJ2-1, with 8 bases identical to TRBD2. Germline CDR1 reads SGHRS; CDR2 reads YFSETQ. The CDR3 consists of 15 residues. V was pared by 0 bases and J by 7 bases, with 6 bases of the junction left unmatched. CDR3 protein: CASSLVVSGNNEQFF. The CDR3 DNA is TGCGCCAGCAGCTTGGTGGTTAGCGGGAATAATGAGCAGTTCTTC.

V and J are TRBV28 and TRBJ1-5, with 8 bases matching TRBD1. With V trimmed by 5 bases and J by 2 bases, 5 bases remained unmatched. Germline lookup yields CDR1 MDHEN and CDR2 SYDVKM. The CDR3 sequence is 15 residues long. The CDR3 sequence is CASSHQGARNQPQHF. CDR3 DNA: TGTGCCAGCAGTCACCAGGGGGCTCGCAATCAGCCCCAGCATTTT.

The V gene is TRBV6-1, the J gene TRBJ1-5; TRBD1 agrees at 7 bases. Per the germline V gene, CDR1 is MNHNS and CDR2 is SASEGT. After removal of 5 bases from V and 4 bases from J, the junction contained 8 bases not matched to a gene. The CDR3 is 15 residues long. The CDR3 nucleotides read TGTGCCAGCAGTTCGGCTACCAGGGGGAATCAGCCCCAGCATTTT. Amino acid sequence: CASSSATRGNQPQHF.

The J gene is TRBJ2-1, the V gene TRBV27, with TRBD2 identical over 11 bases. Losses at the gene ends were 3 bases for V and 7 bases for J; bases not matched to a gene: 8. This CDR3 region has 16 residues. In germline, CDR1 is MNHEY, CDR2 SMNVEV (reference sequence). The DNA for the CDR3 is TGTGCCAGCAGTTTCCCCACTAGCGGGAGAGATAATGAGCAGTTCTTC. It translates to CASSFPTSGRDNEQFF.

This clone was recorded many times. Compared with germline, one end of the junction differs, possibly owing to a read error. The gene calls are TRBV11-2 and TRBJ2-7; TRBD1 or TRBD2 may be the D gene (6 bases each). CDR1 and CDR2 (germline): SGHAT, FQNNGV. This CDR3 comprises 13 residues. This CDR3 reads CASSLVPLGGEHF. The CDR3 coding sequence is TGTGCCAGCAGCTTAGTTCCTCTGGGGGGCGAACACTTC. The whole variable domain, filled in from reference TRBV11-2 and TRBJ2-7, reads EAGVAQSPRYKIIEKRQSVAFWCNPISGHATLYWYQQILGQGPKLLIQFQNNGVVDDSQLPKDRFSAERLKGVDSTLKIQPAKLEDSAVYLCASSLVPLGGEHFGPGTRLTVT.

V is TRBV15 and J is TRBJ2-2, with 8 bases matching TRBD1. The V segment lost 4 bases and the J segment 4 bases; nucleotides outside the gene matches: 5. This CDR3 comprises 15 residues. The germline V gene has CDR1 LNHNV and CDR2 YYDKDF (reference sequence). In DNA, the CDR3 is TGTGCCACCAGCACCCGGACAGGGAGCACCGGGGAGCTGTTTTTT. Residues: CATSTRTGSTGELFF.

The V call is TRBV6-6, the J call TRBJ1-1; TRBD1 matches 7 bases. CDR1 and CDR2 from the germline V gene are MNHNY and SVGAGI (reference sequence). The CDR3 runs 16 residues. V was pared by 6 bases and J by 1 base, with 11 bases of the junction left unmatched. CDR3 loop: CASSTTDRDRNTEAFF. CDR3 nucleotide sequence: TGTGCCAGCAGCACCACTGACAGGGACCGGAACACTGAAGCTTTCTTT.

This chain uses TRBV5-8 with TRBJ2-3; TRBD2 matches at 8 bases. CDR3 length: 16 amino acids. Germline CDR1 is SGHTS and CDR2 is YDEGEE. V gave up 0 bases and J gave up 4 bases; unmatched junction bases: 7. The CDR3 DNA reads TGTGCCAGCAGCTTGGGCGGTAGCGGGACCGCAGATACGCAGTATTTT. This sequence encodes CASSLGGSGTADTQYF.

The rearrangement links TRBV19 to TRBJ2-1, with TRBD2 identical over 11 bases. The CDR3 has 16 residues. The germline V gene has CDR1 LNHDA and CDR2 SQIVND (reference sequence). V gave up 5 bases and J gave up 4 bases; unmatched junction bases: 7. This CDR3 reads CASSPVAGGWYNEQFF. CDR3 DNA sequence: TGTGCCAGTAGTCCCGTAGCGGGAGGGTGGTACAATGAGCAGTTCTTC.

This clone was observed a few times. The rearrangement joins TRBV6-1 to TRBJ1-1; D remains ambiguous. Germline lookup yields CDR1 MNHNS and CDR2 SASEGT. Trimming shortened V by 10 bases and J by 1 base, and 7 bases separated the two germline ends. The CDR3 totals 11 residues. The DNA of the CDR3 is TGTGCCAACAAGGAGAACACTGAAGCTTTCTTT. Its translation: CANKENTEAFF.

This clone came up once. The V call is TRBV6-5, the J call TRBJ1-2; unclear D gene. Trimming removed 7 bases from V and 0 bases from J, with 12 bases in between. The CDR3 totals 14 residues. CDR1 is MNHEY and CDR2 is SVGAGI in the germline V gene. The CDR3 reads CASMIPGSNYGYTF. The CDR3 DNA reads TGTGCCAGCATGATTCCGGGTTCTAACTATGGCTACACCTTC.

This clone was counted only a few times. The chain carries TRBV6-1 and TRBJ1-3; no firm D call. The length of the CDR3 is 14 residues. Trimming pared 4 bases from V and 2 bases from J, leaving 9 bases between. Germline V gene sequence: CDR1 MNHNS, CDR2 SASEGT. The CDR3 spells CASSVSQAGNTIYF. The CDR3 nucleotides read TGTGCCAGCAGTGTTTCCCAAGCTGGAAACACCATATATTTT.

The chain employs TRBV6-1 and TRBJ2-1, with 9 positions matching TRBD1. V was clipped by 8 bases and J by 7 bases; unmatched bases: 12. Germline CDR1 is MNHNS and CDR2 is SASEGT. This CDR3 comprises 15 residues. The CDR3 loop is CASSLMGQGVNEQFF. DNA of the CDR3: TGTGCCAGCTCCTTAATGGGACAGGGTGTTAATGAGCAGTTCTTC.

This clone was counted a few times. The V call is TRBV27, the J call TRBJ1-2, with a possible D match to TRBD1 (5 bases). The CDR3 totals 14 residues. With 2 bases removed from V and 2 bases from J, the gap between germline ends came to 9 bases. Looked up from germline, CDR1 is MNHEY and CDR2 is SMNVEV (reference sequence). DNA of the CDR3: TGTGCCAGCAGTTTAGGGGGTGGGAACTATGGCTACACCTTC. Encoded protein: CASSLGGGNYGYTF.

The chain links TRBV7-9 to TRBJ2-1; D tentatively fits TRBD1 or TRBD2 (5 bases each). This CDR3 has 13 amino acids. The V end lost 4 bases, the J end lost 9 bases, and 13 bases lay between the germline ends. CDR1 SEHNR and CDR2 FQNEAQ come from the germline V gene (reference sequence). The CDR3 bases are TGTGCCAGCAGCTGGGGACCGGACGGTGAGCAGTTCTTC. Amino acid sequence: CASSWGPDGEQFF.

This clone appeared a few times. The V and J genes are TRBV11-2 and TRBJ2-3; D is unclear. V lost 1 base and J 2 bases, leaving 7 bases between the germline ends. The CDR3 has 14 amino acids. Germline V gene sequence: CDR1 SGHAT, CDR2 FQNNGV. The CDR3 here is CASSLALFTDTQYF. DNA for the CDR3: TGTGCCAGCAGCTTAGCCCTCTTCACAGATACGCAGTATTTT. The full variable domain, with the rest looked up from reference TRBV11-2 and TRBJ2-3, is EAGVAQSPRYKIIEKRQSVAFWCNPISGHATLYWYQQILGQGPKLLIQFQNNGVVDDSQLPKDRFSAERLKGVDSTLKIQPAKLEDSAVYLCASSLALFTDTQYFGPGTRLTVL.

A few counts support this clone. Other DNA sequences in the same sample also yield this CDR3. The rearrangement joins TRBV2 to TRBJ2-3, with 12 bases fitting TRBD2. CDR1 SNHLY and CDR2 FYNNEI come from the germline V gene. The CDR3 covers 15 residues. V was pared by 6 bases and J by 1 base, with 2 bases of the junction left unmatched. The CDR3 nucleotides are TGTGCCAGCAGGCGACTAGCGGGAGGCACAGATACGCAGTATTTT. Translated: CASRRLAGGTDTQYF. The whole variable domain, filled in from reference TRBV2 and TRBJ2-3, reads EPEVTQTPSHQVTQMGQEVILRCVPISNHLYFYWYRQILGQKVEFLVSFYNNEISEKSEIFDDQFSVERPDGSNFTLKIRSTKLEDSAMYFCASRRLAGGTDTQYFGPGTRLTVL.